The sequence of this TCR beta chain was determined in a study of shared clonotypes between healthy human individuals (dated by TCRdb to about 2020). Concerning the study at large: Three men and a couple of women, aged 18 to 49 years, made up the cohort. Per donor, three plates each were used for CD4 naive and CD4 memory, two for CD8 naive, and one for CD8 memory. To estimate repertoire size and how much clonotype sharing occurs between individuals, the study deeply sequenced the blood TCR repertoires of a handful of healthy adults. Libraries were prepared and TCR repertoires were sequenced by different laboratories using diverse techniques, in order to increase sequencing depth and limit assay-specific biases. Each donor's leukapheresis produced roughly between roughly 0.85 and 9.5 billion PBMCs. Beyond this particular receptor, the publication reports: Rarefaction of sorted-subset datasets indicated incomplete sequencing despite the large sequencing depth. Pairwise subsampling indicated that sequencing depth was expected to affect the degree of clonotype sharing among donors. Sharing across a handful of donors was observed for 5% to 6.5% of naive CD4, 3% to 3.5% of naive CD8, over 2% of memory CD4, and around 0.4% of memory CD8 clonotypes. Naive subsets generally had larger estimated clonotype richness than memory subsets. Because the study included only a small number of donors, the genetic and exposure-history diversity represented was limited. Sampling was limited to blood, and TCR repertoires in tissue likely differ from TCR repertoires in blood. Clonotypes shared by all four sorted-subset donors showed higher generation probabilities than non-shared clonotypes.

V ends up 5 bases short and J 2 bases short, with an unmatched junction base count of 12. CDR3 length: 17 amino acids, cysteine to phenylalanine. Only the CDR3 part of the read is kept: 51 bases, read in frame from the first base. The germline V gene (reference sequence) provides CDR1 SEHNR and CDR2 FQNEAQ. Healthy HIV-negative adults with no recently reported acute infections or vaccinations were included as donors. Every donor was a Caucasian adult residing in Nashville, Tennessee, USA. CD4+ T cells were enriched through magnetic negative selection, after which naive cells were positively selected on CD45RA and the remaining negative fraction served as the memory subset. Blood was obtained by leukapheresis, after which PBMCs were separated by Ficoll-Histopaque density gradient centrifugation and cryopreserved in liquid nitrogen vapor phase. Analytical flow cytometry was used to check the purity and quantity of every magnetically sorted T cell population. Genomic DNA was isolated from each sorted fraction and quantified by UV absorbance on a Nanodrop 2000c.

As for this clone: Its antigen is currently not known. Per-nucleotide qualities are absent, and no much larger clonotype sits a single base away.

TCR CDR3 regions were amplified from genomic DNA by multiplex PCR using the deep immunoSEQ assay. Extracted genomic DNA from each cell subset was distributed evenly across all wells of several immunoSEQ 96-well plates, and each plate was treated as a replicate. For sorted subsets, roughly 200 ng of genomic DNA, equivalent to around 29,000 T cell genomes, went into each replicate PCR. The purified libraries were quantified using a Qubit 3.0 fluorometer, sized with a Bioanalyzer 2100, and then quantified again using the KAPA Library Quantification kit. A separate single-read 150-cycle Illumina NextSeq 550 flow cell was used to sequence each immunoSEQ 96-well plate. On the study's bioinformatics: Because the immunoSEQ output held only junctional sequences and lacked quality scores, the filtering could not match the filtering applied to full-length reads. Sequences were annotated with PyIR, a Python wrapper for IgBLAST v1.9, using IMGT germline references to assign V/J genes and CDR3. Reads were filtered out if the reads had weak V/J assignments (E-value above 1e-6), no CDR3, stop codons, out-of-frame junctions, or ambiguous translated residues. A V3J clonotype was defined by an identical inferred V gene, J gene, and CDR3 amino acid sequence. Percentage overlap between repertoires was computed as shared unique clonotypes divided by the size of the smaller repertoire. Repertoire richness was assessed with RTK rarefaction, the Chao1 estimator, and Recon v2.1 estimates of unobserved clonotypes. Generation probabilities for all TCRbeta clonotypes obtained by the gDNA method from a handful of donors were computed using OLGA. TCRdb re-hosts the immuneACCESS table, in-frame sequences only. Its copies lack some clones; in the studies checked, an unresolved V gene accounts for under half of them, and the cause for the rest is not known. The V and J calls and clone size were taken over from that table, and D and trimming were inferred from the DNA. The sample contains 2 million to 2.5 million clones, roughly 90% of them found a single time. The ten largest clones take up 0.37% of the sample.

Material: naive CD4+ T cells from PBMCs. Sample cell subset or site, as interpreted from the label and publication: CD45RA+ positively selected. The sequence was collected from a man aged 18 to 30 in good health. Some clones in this sample may be carry-over from other donors' samples. The sequence links TRBV7-9 to TRBJ1-5, with 7 central nucleotides matching TRBD1. The CDR3 loop reads CASSLLTGDSGNQPQHF. The DNA sequence is given as TGTGCCAGCAGCCTCCTTACAGGGGATTCGGGCAATCAGCCCCAGCATTTT.